The 9 T cell receptor beta chains listed next were all sequenced from one sample in a study of blood T cell repertoires in COVID-19. Sequencing was performed with immunoSEQ multiplex PCR; in TCRdb, only in-frame clones are kept and a portion is missing. The sample holds more than 300,000 clones, more than 85% seen once. The sequenced sample was PBMCs or T cells enriched from blood (not recorded which). The receptors derive from a woman in her twenties or thirties who had been exposed to COVID-19.

The chain is built from TRBV6-2 or TRBV6-3 and TRBJ2-6; D uncertain. The V gene lost 2 bases and the J gene lost 0 bases, with 5 bases spanning the gap. Germline lookup yields CDR1 MNHEY and CDR2 SVGEGT. This CDR3 contains 15 residues. CDR3 in DNA: TGTGCCAGCAGTTACGCCGGCTCTGGGGCCAACGTCCTGACTTTC. It is translated as CASSYAGSGANVLTF.

Details on this clone: At the DNA level, this CDR3 is encoded by other sequences in the same sample as well. The chain has TRBV19 and TRBJ1-5, with 8 bases lining up with TRBD1. Germline V gene data show CDR1 as LNHDA and CDR2 as SQIVND (reference sequence). The CDR3 is 14 residues long. V gave up 1 base and J gave up 4 bases; unmatched junction bases: 0. The chain's CDR3 is CASSIGTGNQPQHF. The CDR3 DNA reads as TGTGCCAGTAGTATAGGGACAGGGAATCAGCCCCAGCATTTT.

This clone has a handful of counts. The rearrangement joins TRBV10-3 to TRBJ1-5, with D hard to call. The CDR3 runs 14 residues. The V gene lost 8 bases and the J gene lost 1 base, with 12 bases spanning the gap. Germline V gene sequence: CDR1 ENHRY, CDR2 SYGVKD. The CDR3 bases are TGTGCCATCGGTTCGGTGACAAGCAATCAGCCCCAGCATTTT. Amino acid sequence: CAIGSVTSNQPQHF.

The CDR3 spells CASSLVLGGITDTQYF. CDR3 in DNA: TGTGCCAGCAGCTTAGTTCTGGGAGGAATCACAGATACGCAGTATTTT. The chain links TRBV7-9 to TRBJ2-3; tentatively, D is TRBD2 (6 bases). The V and J ends lost 1 base and 2 bases respectively, with 13 bases between them. Germline V CDR1 and CDR2: SEHNR, FQNEAQ (reference sequence). This CDR3 spans 16 amino acids.

The genes are TRBV6-2 or TRBV6-3 and TRBJ2-3; 10 bases agree with TRBD2. Losses at the gene ends were 0 bases for V and 1 base for J; bases not matched to a gene: 4. This CDR3 comprises 17 residues. Germline-derived CDR1 and CDR2 are MNHEY and SVGEGT. The CDR3, as DNA: TGTGCCAGCAGTTACTCCGCTCTAGCGGGGGGCACAGATACGCAGTATTTT. Its protein product is CASSYSALAGGTDTQYF.

This chain uses TRBV18 with TRBJ1-1, with a tentative D call TRBD1 (6 bases). The CDR3 covers 13 residues. The V and J ends lost 8 bases and 4 bases respectively, with 14 bases between them. The germline gives CDR1 KGHSH, CDR2 LQKENI. The CDR3 region has the DNA TGTGCCAGCCTACAGGGCCCGGGCACTGAAGCTTTCTTT. Amino acids: CASLQGPGTEAFF.

The chain combines TRBV30 with TRBJ2-7; the match to TRBD1 covers 10 bases. The ends lost 3 bases at V and 5 bases at J; junction bases unmatched: 10. Looked up from germline, CDR1 is GTSNPN and CDR2 is SVGIG (reference sequence). The CDR3 sequence is 15 residues long. CDR3 DNA: TGTGCCTGGAGCGCCGGGACAGGGGTTTTCGACGAGCAGTACTTC. It translates to CAWSAGTGVFDEQYF.

V is TRBV29-1 and J is TRBJ2-1; a weak D match, TRBD2 (6 bases). Germline loops: CDR1 SQVTM, CDR2 ANQGSEA. The ends were cut back, 6 bases at V and 0 bases at J, with 15 bases in the middle. The CDR3 spans 15 residues. The CDR3 DNA sequence: TGCAGCGTCCGGGGACTTGGGGGCTCCTACAATGAGCAGTTCTTC. This translates into CSVRGLGGSYNEQFF.

The V and J genes are TRBV30 and TRBJ1-1; unclear D gene. Germline values: CDR1 GTSNPN, CDR2 SVGIG (reference sequence). The CDR3 consists of 12 residues. Trimming stripped 0 bases from V and 6 bases from J, with 8 bases between. CDR3 in DNA: TGTGCCTGGAGTGTTGAGGGCCCTGAAGCTTTCTTT. This codes for CAWSVEGPEAFF.